The 17 T cell receptor beta chains below come from one sample, sequenced in a study of Graves' ophthalmopathy and Graves' hyperthyroidism (dated by TCRdb to 2016 to 2018). The listed sequencing device is Illumina HiSeq 2000. For repertoire sequencing, TCR beta CDR3 regions were amplified from RNA transcripts. A first-round RT-PCR used HTBI primers with the Qiagen OneStep RT-PCR kit, followed by a second-round multiplex PCR, size selection and purification. TCRdb handled the public reads itself, with Q25 trimming in fastp and clone calling in MiXCR, and kept productive beta chains. A single entry per CDR3 protein holds the most common genes and DNA from its merged rows. Here the sample has roughly 410,000 distinct CDR3 sequences; 15% to 17% occur a single time. Of the sample, about 7% falls within the top ten clones. Sequencing used peripheral blood. The receptors here all came from a woman younger than 35 with stable Graves' hyperthyroidism. Donor details come from another sample of the same person, matched by shared clones.

Details on this clonotype: An end of the junction does not agree with germline; a read error may underlie this. V and J are TRBV6-2 or TRBV6-3 and TRBJ1-5, with 9 bases matching TRBD1. From germline, CDR1 is MNHEY and CDR2 SVGEGT. The CDR3 extends over 17 amino acids. The CDR3 nucleotides read TGTGCCAGCAGTTACCCGGACAGGGGTCGAGGGTATCAGCCTCAGCATTTT. Translation gives CASSYPDRGRGYQPQHF.

This clonotype came up many times. The V gene is TRBV7-8, the J gene TRBJ2-2; D call uncertain. Germline lookup yields CDR1 SGHVS and CDR2 FQNEAQ. V gave up 1 base and J gave up 1 base, with 10 bases separating them. This CDR3 is 16 amino acids long. The CDR3 loop is CASSLVPGRNTGELFF. For the CDR3, the DNA is TGTGCCAGCAGCTTAGTCCCAGGACGGAACACCGGGGAGCTGTTTTTT.

This clonotype was found many times. CDR3 region: CSAKQGEQPQHF. The CDR3 coding sequence is TGCAGTGCTAAACAGGGTGAGCAGCCCCAGCATTTT. J is TRBJ1-5 and V is TRBV20-1; tentatively, D is TRBD1 (6 bases). V dropped 4 bases and J dropped 7 bases, with 11 bases sitting between them. The CDR3 consists of 12 residues. Per germline, CDR1 DFQATT and CDR2 SNEGSKA (reference sequence).

This clonotype was observed many times. The V gene is TRBV7-9, the J gene TRBJ2-5; D is unclear. The CDR3 runs 13 residues. Germline CDR1 and CDR2: SEHNR and FQNEAQ (reference sequence). Trimming removed 2 bases at V and 5 bases at J, with 9 bases between. The CDR3 is CASSLFGRETQYF. For the CDR3, the DNA is TGTGCCAGCAGCTTATTCGGCCGGGAGACCCAGTACTTC.

V usage is TRBV6-2 or TRBV6-3 and J usage is TRBJ2-3; weak D call: TRBD2 (6 bases). The CDR3 is 17 amino acids. Germline CDR1 and CDR2: MNHEY and SVGEGT. Trimming removed 8 bases from V and 2 bases from J, with 23 bases in between. CDR3 sequence: CASLKERGGVPTDTQYF. The CDR3 nucleotides read TGTGCCAGCCTCAAGGAAAGGGGCGGGGTGCCCACAGATACGCAGTATTTT.

This clonotype has ten or more counts. V and J are TRBV27 and TRBJ1-1, with 9 bases fitting TRBD1. Trimming took 6 bases from V and 4 from J; bases not matched to a gene: 6. This CDR3 spans 14 amino acids. CDR1 and CDR2 from the germline V gene are MNHEY and SMNVEV (reference sequence). CDR3 sequence (DNA): TGTGCCAGCAGCCGGGGACAGGGTGGCACTGAAGCTTTCTTT. This translates into CASSRGQGGTEAFF.

This clonotype was detected ten times or more. For the CDR3, the DNA is TGTGCTAGTGGCGCAGGAAGGAGCGAGCAGTACTTC. Its protein is CASGAGRSEQYF. This chain links TRBV12-5 with TRBJ2-7; unclear D gene. Germline assignment: CDR1 LGHNT and CDR2 FRNRAP. The CDR3 loop spans 12 amino acids. V lost 6 bases, J lost 6 bases, and 12 bases lay in between.

This clonotype has just one count. This may come from a read error, since a much larger clone is one base off. The V gene is TRBV11-3, the J gene TRBJ2-5; D gene unclear. Germline-derived CDR1 and CDR2 are SGHNT and YENEEA. The CDR3 contains 13 residues. V dropped 0 bases and J dropped 8 bases, with 10 bases sitting between them. The CDR3 sequence: CASSLEGSDTQYF. Written as DNA, the CDR3 is TGTGCCAGCAGCTTAGAGGGCTCAGATACCCAGTACTTC. Looking up the rest from reference TRBV11-3 and TRBJ2-5 gives the full variable domain: EAGVVQSPRYKIIEKKQPVAFWCNPISGHNTLYWYLQNLGQGPELLIRYENEEAVDDSQLPKDRFSAERLKGVDSTLKIQPAELGDSAVYLCASSLEGSDTQYFGPGTRLLVL.

This clonotype appeared many times. Here the CDR3 DNA reads TGTGCCAGCAGTTACTCGCAGGGGGGACCTAATTCACCCCTCCACTTT. Protein product: CASSYSQGGPNSPLHF. J is TRBJ1-6 and V is TRBV6-5; 7 nucleotides line up with TRBD1. The J segment lost 6 bases and the V segment lost 0 bases, leaving 5 bases of the junction unmatched. The germline V gene encodes CDR1 MNHEY and CDR2 SVGAGI. The CDR3 spans 16 residues.

This clonotype was seen repeatedly, ten times or more. This rearrangement joins TRBV11-2 to TRBJ2-7, with TRBD2 matching over 9 bases. Germline V gives CDR1 SGHAT, CDR2 FQNNGV. V lost 2 bases to trimming and J lost 7 bases; unmatched junction nucleotides: 9. This CDR3 has 15 residues. The DNA of the CDR3 is TGTGCCAGCAGCTTAAGTGCGGGGGGGCCGTTTGAGCAGTACTTC. It codes for CASSLSAGGPFEQYF.

The sample holds a few counts of this clonotype. V is TRBV28 and J is TRBJ1-5; D perhaps matches TRBD1 (6 bases). The length of the CDR3 is 14 residues. V shed 9 bases and J shed 9 bases, with 21 bases lying between them. Germline CDR1 and CDR2: MDHEN and SYDVKM. In DNA form, the CDR3 reads TGTGCCAGTGATGAGGGACACCTAGCCCGGCCCCAGCATTTT. Translated, it gives CASDEGHLARPQHF.

This clonotype was seen repeatedly, ten times or more. The chain joins TRBV5-1 to TRBJ2-7; D call uncertain. The V gene lost 2 bases and the J gene lost 3 bases, with 9 bases spanning the gap. This CDR3 is built from 13 residues. CDR1 SGHRS and CDR2 YFSETQ come from the germline V gene. Here the CDR3 reads CASSFGTYYEQYF. CDR3 coding DNA: TGCGCCAGCAGCTTTGGCACCTACTACGAGCAGTACTTC.

Many counts were recorded for this clonotype. This chain connects TRBV6-5 to TRBJ2-7; D gene unclear. The germline gives CDR1 MNHEY, CDR2 SVGAGI. The CDR3 length is 15 residues. V lost 0 bases and J lost 4, with 13 bases in between. This CDR3 reads CASSYSTRRPYEQYF. The CDR3 coding sequence is TGTGCCAGCAGTTACTCGACCAGGCGCCCATACGAGCAGTACTTC.

The chain is built from TRBV4-2 and TRBJ1-5, with D perhaps matching TRBD1 (5 bases). Germline V gene sequence: CDR1 LGHNA, CDR2 YNFKEQ. V was clipped by 0 bases and J by 4 bases, with 22 bases between them. CDR3 length equals 19 residues. Written as DNA, the CDR3 is TGTGCCAGCAGCCAAGATCGCGGTGGGGCGCAAAGGGAGAATCAGCCCCAGCATTTT. It is translated as CASSQDRGGAQRENQPQHF.

The chain couples TRBV11-1 to TRBJ2-1; TRBD1 agrees at 9 bases. This CDR3 spans 15 amino acids. Per the germline V gene, CDR1 is SGHAT and CDR2 is FQDESV (reference sequence). Losses at the gene ends were 5 bases for V and 4 bases for J; bases not matched to a gene: 6. The CDR3 DNA sequence: TGTGCCAGCAGCCCCGGGACAGGGATATACAATGAGCAGTTCTTC. Translated, it gives CASSPGTGIYNEQFF.

At least ten counts were recorded for this clonotype. The chain couples TRBV28 to TRBJ1-2; a possible D gene is TRBD1 (6 bases). CDR1 is MDHEN and CDR2 is SYDVKM in the germline V gene. V gave up 3 bases and J gave up 8 bases, with 22 bases separating them. This CDR3 has 16 amino acids. The CDR3 loop reads CASSFSGAGHISGYTF. CDR3 bases: TGTGCCAGCAGTTTTAGTGGTGCGGGACACATCTCCGGCTACACCTTC.

In this sample, this clonotype turned up many times. This chain links TRBV11-2 with TRBJ2-7; D is unresolved. This CDR3 region has 14 residues. Between the trimmed V and J ends, which lost 6 bases and 3 bases, there was a span of 15 bases. Germline V CDR1 and CDR2: SGHAT, FQNNGV. The CDR3 DNA reads as TGTGCCAGCAGGAAGACGGTTCTAGTCTACGAGCAGTACTTC. It codes for CASRKTVLVYEQYF.